This TCR beta chain originates from a study of blood T cell repertoires in COVID-19. Looking at the study overall: Acute-phase and convalescent COVID-19 samples originated in the United States, Italy and Spain. T cells, B-cell-depleted T cells, or PBMCs supplied cDNA or gDNA.

Patients at the Seattle site were enrolled during active infection and followed longitudinally. The protocol was immunoSEQ multiplex PCR, while the TCRdb copy is restricted to in-frame clones and leaves out a portion. The sample lists 200,000 to 250,000 clones, over 80% seen once, with 1.3% in the top ten. The germline V gene encodes CDR1 WNHNN and CDR2 SYGVQD (reference sequence). This CDR3 spans 15 amino acids. Trimming removed 4 bases from V and 5 bases from J; junction bases left unmatched: 6. The sequenced material came from peripheral blood. The rearrangement joins TRBV10-1 to TRBJ2-5; 11 nucleotides line up with TRBD2. The sequence was collected from a woman aged 25 to 45 with COVID-19, enrolled during active disease. The CDR3 loop is CASSGLAGGGETQYF. The CDR3 nucleotides read TGCGCCAGCAGTGGGCTAGCGGGAGGAGGGGAGACCCAGTACTTC.